This entry concerns a single TCR beta chain. Its antigen is still unknown. Base qualities are not provided; no much larger clone lies one nucleotide away. TCR beta CDR3 regions were amplified from RNA transcripts. For the first round of RT-PCR on the TCR CDR3, the HTBI primer set was used together with the Qiagen OneStep RT-PCR kit. The libraries were constructed in a second round of multiplex PCR and then size-selected and purified. Paired-end sequencing of the libraries was performed with 100 bp reads on an Illumina HiSeq2000. In the original analysis: SOAPnuke was used to process the raw data, with reads discarded if the reads contained adapters or uncalled bases, had a mean Phred below 15, or lacked an exact constant-primer or identifier match. High-quality paired reads were merged with COPE v1.2.5, and unique nucleotide sequences were defined as clonotypes. Clonotypes were aligned to IMGT TRBV, TRBD and TRBJ reference segments using MiTCR v1.1. Analysis was restricted to V-J combinations with a frequency above 0.0001, which covered roughly 99% of repertoires. A TCS score was defined as the ratio of F50 (clonal expansion) to E x V (chaos), with BLOSUM62-based TCRdist applied between CDR3 peptides within each V-J. Welch's t-statistics and random forest reduced roughly 540 V-J features to 13, which were used in a naive Bayes classifier (R e1071). TCRdb took the public reads, trimmed them with fastp at Q25, ran MiXCR for clone calling and kept in-frame beta chains. CDR3 protein sequences are deduplicated, and each keeps its most common genes and DNA. The V and J calls and clone size come from TCRdb's table, not from the authors' own analysis. In all, the sample holds more than 300,000 distinct CDR3 sequences, and approximately 15% of those were seen once. The ten largest clones capture 9.5% to 12% of the sample.

The data were obtained in a study of T cells in Graves' hyperthyroidism and ophthalmopathy (dated by TCRdb to between 2018 and 2021). Some background on the complete study: Peripheral blood samples were taken at initial diagnosis, before any treatment was given. To identify distinguishing TCR V-J signatures, a discovery cohort of 100 or so patients was used, comprising 43 with Graves' ophthalmopathy and 57 with stable Graves' hyperthyroidism. Prospective prediction of ophthalmopathy was tested in an independent validation cohort consisting of 18 hyperthyroidism patients and around 16 patients who later progressed to ophthalmopathy. The approximately 95 discovery patients were divided at random into training and test sets in a 7:3 ratio. Thyroid tissue and blood T-cell repertoires from several Graves' hyperthyroidism patients were also compared in the study. Following sampling, methimazole starting at 30 mg daily was given to hyperthyroidism patients, and high-dose intravenous methylprednisolone was given to ophthalmopathy patients. The paper describes TCR Vbeta CDR3 sequencing of 135 peripheral blood samples, made up of 43 ophthalmopathy patients, around 78 hyperthyroidism patients and about 17 progressor patients. General study outcomes and caveats: During validation, the model predicted progression to ophthalmopathy a median of approximately 6 months ahead of onset, with around 71% sensitivity and under 85% specificity. Most expanded thyroid clonotypes (frequency above 0.001) were also detected in blood, suggesting blood repertoires may reflect thyroid immune responses. A model built on a 13 V-J signature distinguished ophthalmopathy from stable hyperthyroidism, reaching 85% to 90% sensitivity and 81.08% specificity in cross-validation and 80%/75% in testing. Sample size was not statistically predetermined, and blinding of investigators to group allocation was not performed.

The germline V gene specifies SQVTM as CDR1 and ANQGSEA as CDR2. The V end gives up 8 bases and the J end 2 bases, leaving 5 bases in the junction not matched to a gene. The CDR3 runs 13 amino acids, cysteine and phenylalanine included. The only DNA kept is the CDR3, 39 bases in frame from the first base. Graves' hyperthyroidism was defined as stable when no progression to ophthalmopathy occurred over 18 months of follow-up. Hyperthyroidism patients were newly diagnosed, with disease duration under 2 months, and aged 18 to 65 years. Any patient with an uncontrolled infection, another autoimmune disease, pregnancy or lactation was excluded. Clinical symptoms, serum thyroxine and TRAb, thyroid ultrasound, and orbital computed tomography formed the basis for the diagnoses. PBMCs were separated from under 12 ml of fresh peripheral blood using Ficoll-Paque density gradient centrifugation. Total RNA was extracted with Trizol reagent, and quality was checked on an Agilent 2100 Bioanalyzer.

The V gene is TRBV29-1 and the J gene is TRBJ2-1; TRBD2 fits 8 bases in the junction. The sequencing sample was made of blood. This TCR was sampled from a woman in her sixties with Graves' hyperthyroidism. The DNA sequence follows: TGCAGCATACGTAGCGGGACCTACAATGAGCAGTTCTTC. Its protein product is CSIRSGTYNEQFF.